What follows is one T cell receptor (beta chain) and its context. It has no known antigen specificity. Within one base of it there is no much larger clone, and no base qualities were kept. This entry is derived from a study of T-cell memory formation after mild COVID-19 (dated by TCRdb to 2020 to 2022). In terms of the full investigation: TCR sequence clusters from the two donors were found to be largely donor specific. Longitudinal TCRalpha and TCRbeta repertoire sequencing tracked T-cell clones expanding and contracting after mild COVID-19 in two donors. Two young, previously healthy adult volunteers, one female and one male, were included in the cohort.

Summary of the overall study and its limitations: Whether the second-wave clones peaking on day 37 were SARS-CoV-2 specific was not confirmed. The detection of some responding clones in pre-infection memory suggests that pre-existing cross-reactive memory T cells joined the SARS-CoV-2 response. Contracting CD4+ clones turned up mainly in the CM and EM memory subsets, whereas EMRA was where CD8+ clones were enriched. The study included only a couple of mild cases, and larger cohorts that include severe cases with pre-infection samples were judged to be necessary. Balanced CD4/CD8 phenotypes were observed for clones contracting from day 15 to 85, whereas a bias towards CD4+ was observed for a second wave of clones expanding from day 15 to 37.

TCRdb shows the sequencer as Illumina NovaSeq 6000. TCRalpha and TCRbeta cDNA libraries were built by 5'RACE with constant-segment primers, adding sample barcodes and unique molecular identifiers. Trizol reagent was used to extract RNA from every sample. The libraries were amplified in two PCR steps, and the second step added a second sample barcode and Illumina TruSeq adapters. The libraries were sequenced on an Illumina NovaSeq using 2 x 150 bp paired-end reads. Turning to the authors' computational methods: The reads were demultiplexed and collapsed into UMI-guided consensus sequences using migec v1.2.7. Using mixcr v2.1.11, UMI consensuses were aligned to TRA and TRB V and J templates and then assembled into clonotypes. Expanded or contracted clonotypes were those called significant by both edgeR and NoisET, with noise models trained on biological replicates. For edgeR calls, the thresholds were a false discovery rate-adjusted p below 0.01 and a log2 fold-change of 1. As an exploratory analysis of dynamics, PCA with hierarchical clustering was applied to max-normalized trajectories of the 1000 most abundant clonotypes. Separately sequenced CD4+ and CD8+ repertoires were used to assign a CD4 or CD8 phenotype to each responding clone. TCRdb reprocessed the public reads (quality trimming at Q25 with fastp, clone calling with MiXCR) and kept in-frame beta chains. CDR3 protein sequences are deduplicated, and each keeps its most common genes and DNA. It is TCRdb's table, rather than the study itself, that gives the V and J calls and clone size. A total of roughly 200,000 distinct CDR3 sequences appear in this sample, about 21% of them only once. The ten largest account for more than 20% of the sample.

The germline V gene (reference sequence) supplies CDR1 DFQATT and CDR2 SNEGSKA. The CDR3, from cysteine to phenylalanine, totals 13 residues. The only DNA kept is the CDR3, 39 bases in frame from the first base. V is trimmed back by 6 bases and J by 6 bases, and the junction contains 10 bases that no gene match accounts for. PBMCs were isolated by Ficoll-Paque density gradient centrifugation. The sequencing sample was made of PBMCs or a T cell subset sorted from them (not recorded which). The sequence joins TRBV20-1 to TRBJ1-2, with 7 junctional bases fitting TRBD1. The origin of this receptor is an adult woman who had mild COVID-19 (a few samples of this study predate the infection). The sample titles of this study are shuffled in the database, so cell type and time point are left out; the donor was told from shared clones. CDR3 protein: CSALHTGVDGYTF. The DNA sequence follows: TGCAGTGCCCTTCATACAGGGGTCGATGGCTACACCTTC.